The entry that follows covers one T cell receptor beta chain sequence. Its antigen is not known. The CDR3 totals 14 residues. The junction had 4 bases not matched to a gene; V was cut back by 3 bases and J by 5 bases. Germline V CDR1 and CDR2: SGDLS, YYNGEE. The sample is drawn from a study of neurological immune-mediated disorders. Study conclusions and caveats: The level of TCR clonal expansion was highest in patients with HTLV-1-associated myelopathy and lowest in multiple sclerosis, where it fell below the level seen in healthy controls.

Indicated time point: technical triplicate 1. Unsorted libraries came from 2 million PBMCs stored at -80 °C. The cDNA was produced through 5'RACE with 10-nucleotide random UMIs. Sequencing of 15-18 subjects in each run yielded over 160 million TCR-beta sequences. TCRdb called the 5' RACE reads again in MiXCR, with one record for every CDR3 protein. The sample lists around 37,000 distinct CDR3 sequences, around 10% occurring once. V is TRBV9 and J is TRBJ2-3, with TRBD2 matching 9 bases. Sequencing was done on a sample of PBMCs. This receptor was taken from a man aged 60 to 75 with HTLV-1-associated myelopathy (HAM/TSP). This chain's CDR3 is CASSDGGRGDTQYF. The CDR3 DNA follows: TGTGCCAGCAGCGACGGCGGGAGGGGAGATACGCAGTATTTT.